This TCR beta chain was sequenced for a study of shared clonotypes between healthy human individuals. The data were produced by immunoSEQ multiplex PCR, yet TCRdb's version contains in-frame clones alone and is incomplete. The sample includes 1.4 million or so clones, approximately 98.5% seen only once; the top ten take approximately 0.38%. V was trimmed by 4 bases and J by 4 bases, leaving 18 bases between them. The germline gives CDR1 SGHDT, CDR2 YYEEEE. The CDR3 sequence is 15 residues long. The rearrangement joins TRBV5-6 to TRBJ2-7; no clear D gene. Sample: naive CD4+ T cells sorted from blood. Indicated subset: CD45RA+ positively selected. The TCR sequence derives from a man aged 30-40 years in good health. Here the CDR3 reads CASSAIGTEGYEQYF. CDR3 bases: TGTGCCAGCAGCGCCATCGGAACGGAAGGGTACGAGCAGTACTTC.